This T cell receptor beta chain was retrieved from a study of T cell responses to AZD1222 COVID-19 vaccine. Sequenced by immunoSEQ multiplex PCR; TCRdb stores in-frame clones only, minus some. The data contain fewer than 200,000 clones, about nine tenths of them singletons. Study-level results: There were vaccine-associated CD4 TCRs across spike, dominant at 160-218 and 743-854.

Trimming cost V 5 bases and J 3 bases; bases outside gene matches: 11. CDR3 length equals 16 residues. The germline V gene encodes CDR1 SNHLY and CDR2 FYNNEI. Worth noting for this clone: Its matching antigen is unknown.

The receptor comes from an adult in good health. The chain links TRBV2 to TRBJ2-7; 9 nucleotides agree with TRBD2. The material sequenced was peripheral blood, taken on day 0 of AZD1222 vaccination. CDR3 in amino acids: CASSPLRVAGDYEQYF. The DNA for the CDR3 is TGTGCCAGCAGTCCCCTCAGGGTAGCGGGAGACTACGAGCAGTACTTC.